This TCR beta chain was obtained from a study of Graves' ophthalmopathy and Graves' hyperthyroidism. As for the study in general: Peripheral blood was obtained at first diagnosis, ahead of any treatment.

RNA served as the template for amplifying TCR beta CDR3 regions. HTBI primers served in a first-round RT-PCR, which a second-round multiplex PCR followed. TCRdb ran MiXCR on the multiplex PCR reads and lists one entry per CDR3 protein. This table holds about 740,000 distinct CDR3 sequences, roughly two fifths found once. The ends lost 6 bases at V and 8 bases at J; junction bases unmatched: 7. The germline V gene encodes CDR1 MNHEY and CDR2 SVGAGI. There are 13 residues in the CDR3. Many counts were recorded for this clonotype. The sample comprised peripheral blood. The receptor's source is an adult man with Graves' ophthalmopathy. The chain has TRBV6-5 and TRBJ1-2, with 9 bases matching TRBD1. CDR3 DNA: TGTGCCAGCAGACAACAGGGGGCGAAGGGCTACACCTTC. It translates to CASRQQGAKGYTF.